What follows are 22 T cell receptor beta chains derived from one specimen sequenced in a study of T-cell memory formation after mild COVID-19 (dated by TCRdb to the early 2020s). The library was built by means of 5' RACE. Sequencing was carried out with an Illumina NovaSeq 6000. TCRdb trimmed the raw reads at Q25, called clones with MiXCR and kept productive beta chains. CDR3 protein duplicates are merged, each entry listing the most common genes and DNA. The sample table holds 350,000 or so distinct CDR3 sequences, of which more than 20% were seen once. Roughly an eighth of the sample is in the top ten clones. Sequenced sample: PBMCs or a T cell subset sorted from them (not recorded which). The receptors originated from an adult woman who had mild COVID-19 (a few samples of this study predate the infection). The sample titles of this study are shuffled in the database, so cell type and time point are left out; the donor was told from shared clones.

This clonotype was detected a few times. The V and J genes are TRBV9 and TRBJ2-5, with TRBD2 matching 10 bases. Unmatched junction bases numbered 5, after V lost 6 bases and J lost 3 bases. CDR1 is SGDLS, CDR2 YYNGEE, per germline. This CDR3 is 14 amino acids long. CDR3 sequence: CASTLGLAEETQYF. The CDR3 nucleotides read TGTGCCAGCACCCTCGGACTAGCGGAAGAGACCCAGTACTTC. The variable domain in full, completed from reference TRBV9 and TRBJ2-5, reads DSGVTQTPKHLITATGQRVTLRCSPRSGDLSVYWYQQSLDQGLQFLIQYYNGEERAKGNILERFSAQQFPDLHSELNLSSLELGDSALYFCASTLGLAEETQYFGPGTRLLVL.

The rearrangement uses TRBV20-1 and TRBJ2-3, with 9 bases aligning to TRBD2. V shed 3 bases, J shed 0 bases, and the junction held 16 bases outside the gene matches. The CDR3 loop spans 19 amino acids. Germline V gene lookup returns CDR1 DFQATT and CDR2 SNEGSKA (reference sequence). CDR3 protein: CSARGLAGGWRSSTDTQYF. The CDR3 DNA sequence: TGCAGTGCTAGGGGACTGGCGGGAGGGTGGCGTTCTAGCACAGATACGCAGTATTTT.

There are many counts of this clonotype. The CDR3 DNA follows: TGTGCCAGCAGGGGGGCGAAGAATGAGCAGTTCTTC. This codes for CASRGAKNEQFF. The chain has TRBV12-3 or TRBV12-4 and TRBJ2-1, with D possibly matching TRBD1 (6 bases). Trimming shortened V by 6 bases and J by 7 bases, and 10 bases separated the two germline ends. This CDR3 comprises 12 residues.

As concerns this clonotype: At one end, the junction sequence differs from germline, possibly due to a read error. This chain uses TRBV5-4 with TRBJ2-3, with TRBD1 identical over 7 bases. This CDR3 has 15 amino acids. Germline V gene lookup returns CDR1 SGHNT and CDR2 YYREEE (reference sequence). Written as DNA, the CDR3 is TGTGCCAGCAGTTTGGGACAGAGGGGAACAGATACGCAGTATTTT. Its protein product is CASSLGQRGTDTQYF.

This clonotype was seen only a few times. The CDR3 sequence is CASSRPPGELFF. The CDR3, as DNA: TGTGCCAGTAGTAGGCCACCCGGGGAGCTGTTTTTT. The rearrangement joins TRBV19 to TRBJ2-2; the D is unclear. The CDR3 is 12 residues long. The germline V gene has CDR1 LNHDA and CDR2 SQIVND (reference sequence). Trimming removed 4 bases from V and 6 bases from J, with 6 bases in between.

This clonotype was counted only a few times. The CDR3 is CASSSSGRETQYF. The CDR3 nucleotides read TGTGCCAGCAGCTCCTCAGGGAGAGAGACCCAGTACTTC. V gene TRBV7-9 combines with J gene TRBJ2-5; D is tentatively TRBD1 or TRBD2 (5 bases each). Trimming took 4 bases from V and 4 from J, leaving 10 bases between them. CDR1 and CDR2 (germline): SEHNR, FQNEAQ (reference sequence). The CDR3 consists of 13 residues.

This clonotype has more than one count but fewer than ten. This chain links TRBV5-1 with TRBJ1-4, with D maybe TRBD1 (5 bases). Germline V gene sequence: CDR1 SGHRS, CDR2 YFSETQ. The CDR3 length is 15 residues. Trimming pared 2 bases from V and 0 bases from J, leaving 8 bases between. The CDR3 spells CASSFGTSTNEKLFF. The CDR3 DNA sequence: TGCGCCAGCAGCTTCGGGACCTCAACTAATGAAAAACTGTTTTTT.

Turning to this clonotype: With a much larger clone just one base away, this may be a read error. The CDR3 here is CASSFQRGGRETQYF. For the CDR3, the DNA is TGCGCCAGCAGCTTCCAGCGGGGGGGCCGGGAGACCCAGTACTTC. This rearrangement joins TRBV5-1 to TRBJ2-5, with TRBD2 identical over 10 bases. The V segment lost 2 bases and the J segment 5 bases; nucleotides outside the gene matches: 6. The CDR3 covers 15 residues. Germline V gives CDR1 SGHRS, CDR2 YFSETQ.

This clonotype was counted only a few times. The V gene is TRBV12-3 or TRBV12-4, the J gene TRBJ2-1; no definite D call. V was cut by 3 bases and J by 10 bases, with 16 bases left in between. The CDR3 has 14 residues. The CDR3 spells CASSFETPSEEQFF. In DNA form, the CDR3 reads TGTGCCAGCAGTTTCGAGACCCCCTCCGAGGAGCAGTTCTTC.

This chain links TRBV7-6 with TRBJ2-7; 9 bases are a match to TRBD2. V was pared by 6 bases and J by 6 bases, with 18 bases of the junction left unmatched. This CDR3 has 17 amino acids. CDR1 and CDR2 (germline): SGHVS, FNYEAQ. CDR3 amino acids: CASSPRRVYSGSAEQYF. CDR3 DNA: TGTGCCAGCAGTCCACGGAGGGTGTATAGCGGGAGTGCCGAGCAGTACTTC.

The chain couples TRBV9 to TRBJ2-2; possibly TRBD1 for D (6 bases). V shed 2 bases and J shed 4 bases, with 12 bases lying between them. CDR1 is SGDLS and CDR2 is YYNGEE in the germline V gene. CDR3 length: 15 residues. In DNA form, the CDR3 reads TGTGCCAGCAGCGTCTGGGGGCGAGGCACCGGGGAGCTGTTTTTT. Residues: CASSVWGRGTGELFF.

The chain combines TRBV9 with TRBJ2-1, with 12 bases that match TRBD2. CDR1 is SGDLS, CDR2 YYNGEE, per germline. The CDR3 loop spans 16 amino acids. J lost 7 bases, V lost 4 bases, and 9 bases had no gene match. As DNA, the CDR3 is TGTGCCAGCAGCTATCTAGCGGGAGGGCCGGGAAATGAGCAGTTCTTC. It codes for CASSYLAGGPGNEQFF.

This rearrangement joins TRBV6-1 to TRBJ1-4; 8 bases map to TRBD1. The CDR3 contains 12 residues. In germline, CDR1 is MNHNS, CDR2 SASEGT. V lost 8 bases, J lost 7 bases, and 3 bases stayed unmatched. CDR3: CASGQGAEKLFF. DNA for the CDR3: TGTGCCAGCGGGCAGGGGGCTGAAAAACTGTTTTTT.

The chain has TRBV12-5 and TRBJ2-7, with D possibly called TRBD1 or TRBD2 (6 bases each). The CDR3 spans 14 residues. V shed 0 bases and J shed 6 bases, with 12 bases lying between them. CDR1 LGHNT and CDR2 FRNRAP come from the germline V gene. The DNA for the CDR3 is TGTGCTAGTGGTTTGGTATCCGGGGGCTCCGAGCAGTACTTC. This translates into CASGLVSGGSEQYF.

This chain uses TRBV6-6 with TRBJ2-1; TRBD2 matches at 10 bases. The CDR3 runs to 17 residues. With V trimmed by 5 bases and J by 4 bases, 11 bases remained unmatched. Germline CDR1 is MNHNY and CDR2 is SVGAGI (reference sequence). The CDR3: CASSRLGGSGGYNEQFF. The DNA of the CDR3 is TGTGCCAGCAGTCGCCTCGGGGGTAGCGGGGGGTACAATGAGCAGTTCTTC.

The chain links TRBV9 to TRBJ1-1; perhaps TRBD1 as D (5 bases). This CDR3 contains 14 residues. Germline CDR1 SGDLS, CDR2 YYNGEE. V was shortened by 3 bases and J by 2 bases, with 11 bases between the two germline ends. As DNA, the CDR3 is TGTGCCAGCAGCGGCGGGGGATCTAACACTGAAGCTTTCTTT. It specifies CASSGGGSNTEAFF. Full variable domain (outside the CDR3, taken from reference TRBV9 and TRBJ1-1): DSGVTQTPKHLITATGQRVTLRCSPRSGDLSVYWYQQSLDQGLQFLIQYYNGEERAKGNILERFSAQQFPDLHSELNLSSLELGDSALYFCASSGGGSNTEAFFGQGTRLTVV.

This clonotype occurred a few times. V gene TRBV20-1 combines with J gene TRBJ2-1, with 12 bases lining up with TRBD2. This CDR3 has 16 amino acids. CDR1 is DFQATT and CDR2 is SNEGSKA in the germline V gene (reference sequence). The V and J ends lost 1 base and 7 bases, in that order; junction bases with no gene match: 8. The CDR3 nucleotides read TGCAGTGCTAGAGGACCTCTAGCGGGGGGGCCGAATGAGCAGTTCTTC. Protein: CSARGPLAGGPNEQFF.

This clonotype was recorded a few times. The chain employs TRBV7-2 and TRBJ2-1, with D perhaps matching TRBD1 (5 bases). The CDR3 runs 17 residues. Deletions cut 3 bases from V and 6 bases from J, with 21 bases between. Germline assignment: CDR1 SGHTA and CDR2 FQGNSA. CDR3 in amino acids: CASSFSTGTQAPNEQFF. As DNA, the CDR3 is TGTGCCAGCAGCTTTTCCACAGGCACGCAAGCCCCCAATGAGCAGTTCTTC. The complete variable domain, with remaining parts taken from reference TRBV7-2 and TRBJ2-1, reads GAGVSQSPSNKVTEKGKDVELRCDPISGHTALYWYRQSLGQGLEFLIYFQGNSAPDKSGLPSDRFSAERTGGSVSTLTIQRTQQEDSAVYLCASSFSTGTQAPNEQFFGPGTRLTVL.

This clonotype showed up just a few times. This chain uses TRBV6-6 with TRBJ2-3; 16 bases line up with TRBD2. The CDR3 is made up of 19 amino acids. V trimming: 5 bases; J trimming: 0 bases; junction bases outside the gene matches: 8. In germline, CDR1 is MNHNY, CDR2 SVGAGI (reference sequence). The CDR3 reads CASSQGLAGGQRSTDTQYF. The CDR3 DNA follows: TGTGCCAGCAGTCAGGGACTAGCGGGGGGGCAAAGGAGCACAGATACGCAGTATTTT.

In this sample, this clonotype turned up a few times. This CDR3 reads CASSRRPLQGATEAFF. The CDR3 DNA follows: TGTGCCAGCAGTCGCCGGCCCCTACAGGGGGCAACTGAAGCTTTCTTT. The chain joins TRBV27 to TRBJ1-1; 9 bases fit TRBD1. Germline values: CDR1 MNHEY, CDR2 SMNVEV (reference sequence). The CDR3 spans 16 residues. V shed 5 bases, J shed 5 bases, and the junction held 12 bases outside the gene matches.

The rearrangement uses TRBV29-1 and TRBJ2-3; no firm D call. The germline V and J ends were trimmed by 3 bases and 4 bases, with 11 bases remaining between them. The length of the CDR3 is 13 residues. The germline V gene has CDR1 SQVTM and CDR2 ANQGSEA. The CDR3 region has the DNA TGCAGCGTTGAGAGTGGAATTCCAGATACGCAGTATTTT. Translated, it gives CSVESGIPDTQYF.

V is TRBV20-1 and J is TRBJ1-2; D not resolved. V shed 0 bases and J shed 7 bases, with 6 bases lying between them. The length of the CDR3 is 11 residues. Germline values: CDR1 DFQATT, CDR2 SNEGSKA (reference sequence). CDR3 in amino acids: CSARDSSGYTF. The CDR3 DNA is TGCAGTGCTAGAGATTCGTCTGGCTACACCTTC.